The 14 T cell receptor beta chains in this list originate from one sample, sequenced in a study of CD8+CD57+ T cells in acquired aplastic anemia. Genomic DNA templated the TCR beta VDJ and CDR3 profiling. MiXCR, applied by TCRdb to the reads, yields one record per CDR3 protein. The sample shows about 190,000 distinct CDR3 sequences, just under 50% of them seen only once. By flow cytometry, patients selected for sequencing had shown an expansion of CD8+CD57+ cells. The sample comprised sorted CD4+, CD8+, or CD8+CD57+ T cells (not recorded which) from PBMCs. The receptor source for this set is a human donor with aplastic anemia.

The sample holds many counts of this clonotype. The V call is TRBV7-2, the J call TRBJ2-7; 8 nucleotides agree with TRBD1. The length of the CDR3 is 15 residues. Germline lookup yields CDR1 SGHTA and CDR2 FQGNSA. The trim removed 5 bases at V and 0 bases at J, leaving 6 bases unmatched. The CDR3, as DNA: TGTGCCAGCAGCCCAGACAGGGGTTTCTCCTACGAGCAGTACTTC. Its protein is CASSPDRGFSYEQYF.

The chain is built from TRBV7-6 and TRBJ2-2; D not certain. V shed 0 bases and J shed 0 bases, with 8 bases lying between them. The CDR3 runs 16 residues. CDR1 is SGHVS, CDR2 FNYEAQ, per germline. The CDR3 here is CASSLAPGSNTGELFF. CDR3 nucleotide sequence: TGTGCCAGCAGCTTAGCGCCCGGGTCGAACACCGGGGAGCTGTTTTTT.

This chain joins TRBV12-3 or TRBV12-4 and TRBJ2-7; 9 positions agree with TRBD2. With 6 bases clipped from V and 3 bases from J, the junction kept 9 bases outside the gene matches. The CDR3 sequence is 15 residues long. For the CDR3, the DNA is TGTGCCAGCAGCGGGCGGGGGGGCACCTTCTACGAGCAGTACTTC. This sequence encodes CASSGRGGTFYEQYF.

This clonotype has ten or more counts. V and J are TRBV4-1 and TRBJ1-5; D unresolved. The CDR3 spans 15 residues. The V end lost 3 bases, the J end lost 6 bases, and 15 bases lay between the germline ends. Germline V gene data show CDR1 as MGHRA and CDR2 as YSYEKL. CDR3 bases: TGCGCCAGCAGCCAGGTACCCGACGGACTTCAGCCCCAGCATTTT. It codes for CASSQVPDGLQPQHF.

This chain uses TRBV24-1 with TRBJ1-2, with TRBD1 identical over 9 bases. V was clipped by 4 bases and J by 8 bases; unmatched bases: 13. Germline CDR1 reads KGHDR; CDR2 reads SFDVKD. The CDR3 has 16 amino acids. CDR3 coding DNA: TGTGCCACCAGTGACCCCGACCGGGACAGGGTGGAAGGCTACACCTTC. Translating it yields CATSDPDRDRVEGYTF.

This clonotype was observed a few times. The rearrangement joins TRBV2 to TRBJ2-1, with 13 nucleotides matching TRBD2. After removal of 4 bases from V and 5 bases from J, the junction contained 2 bases not matched to a gene. CDR3 size: 15 residues. Germline assignment: CDR1 SNHLY and CDR2 FYNNEI. The CDR3 DNA follows: TGTGCCAGCAGTGGACTAGCGGGGGGAGACAATGAGCAGTTCTTC. Protein sequence: CASSGLAGGDNEQFF.

This chain uses TRBV15 with TRBJ2-5, with D perhaps being TRBD1 or TRBD2 (5 bases each). V gave up 6 bases and J gave up 3 bases, with 20 bases separating them. This CDR3 contains 16 residues. Germline CDR1 is LNHNV and CDR2 is YYDKDF (reference sequence). The CDR3 reads CATSDGSRGREETQYF. CDR3 nucleotide sequence: TGTGCCACCAGTGATGGGTCTCGGGGCAGGGAAGAGACCCAGTACTTC. Complete variable domain (other parts from reference TRBV15 and TRBJ2-5): DAMVIQNPRYQVTQFGKPVTLSCSQTLNHNVMYWYQQKSSQAPKLLFHYYDKDFNNEADTPDNFQSRRPNTSFCFLDIRSPGLGDTAMYLCATSDGSRGREETQYFGPGTRLLVL.

This clonotype appeared a few times. V usage is TRBV19 and J usage is TRBJ1-6; the match to TRBD1 covers 9 bases. The ends lost 3 bases at V and 10 bases at J; junction bases unmatched: 7. Germline lookup yields CDR1 LNHDA and CDR2 SQIVND (reference sequence). CDR3 length: 15 residues. CDR3 in amino acids: CASSMGQGLHSPLHF. For the CDR3, the DNA is TGTGCCAGTAGTATGGGACAGGGACTTCACTCACCCCTCCACTTT.

This clonotype was detected ten times or more. The DNA for the CDR3 is TGTGCCAGCAGCCGTCCTAGCGGGGGTGAAGAGACCCAGTACTTC. Translating gives CASSRPSGGEETQYF. J is TRBJ2-5 and V is TRBV5-4, with 10 bases aligning to TRBD2. The CDR3 is 15 amino acids. Germline CDR1 and CDR2: SGHNT and YYREEE (reference sequence). Trimming took 4 bases from V and 3 from J; bases not matched to a gene: 6.

This clonotype was seen at least ten times. This chain joins TRBV2 and TRBJ2-5; possibly TRBD2 for D (5 bases). CDR3 length equals 13 residues. CDR1 and CDR2 (germline): SNHLY, FYNNEI. V was trimmed by 8 bases and J by 4 bases, leaving 14 bases between them. This chain's CDR3 is CASSPRERETQYF. The CDR3, as DNA: TGTGCCAGCTCCCCGAGGGAGCGAGAGACCCAGTACTTC.

V and J are TRBV19 and TRBJ1-2; D gene ambiguous. With 3 bases removed from V and 3 bases from J, the gap between germline ends came to 14 bases. The CDR3 has 15 residues. CDR1 and CDR2 (germline): LNHDA, SQIVND (reference sequence). The CDR3 DNA reads as TGTGCCAGTAGTATCAGGAGTGGCTATGACTATGGCTACACCTTC. This encodes CASSIRSGYDYGYTF.

The gene calls are TRBV18 and TRBJ1-6; D not certain. Deletions cut 2 bases from V and 3 bases from J, with 23 bases between. Per germline, CDR1 KGHSH and CDR2 LQKENI. The CDR3 contains 20 residues. CDR3 sequence reads: CASSPVHISGWSFYNSPLHF. The DNA of the CDR3 is TGTGCCAGCTCACCAGTGCACATTTCGGGGTGGTCCTTCTATAATTCACCCCTCCACTTT. The entire variable domain, with the rest obtained from reference TRBV18 and TRBJ1-6, is as follows: NAGVMQNPRHLVRRRGQEARLRCSPMKGHSHVYWYRQLPEEGLKFMVYLQKENIIDESGMPKERFSAEFPKEGPSILRIQQVVRGDSAAYFCASSPVHISGWSFYNSPLHFGNGTRLTVT.

This clonotype was counted only a few times. The chain employs TRBV7-9 and TRBJ1-2; no firm D call. V lost 4 bases, J lost 0 bases, and 3 bases lay in between. The length of the CDR3 is 12 residues. Per germline, CDR1 SEHNR and CDR2 FQNEAQ (reference sequence). CDR3 bases: TGTGCCAGCAGCTCGACTAACTATGGCTACACCTTC. It yields the protein CASSSTNYGYTF.

This clonotype was recorded a few times. The chain carries TRBV11-1 and TRBJ2-3; 13 bases are shared with TRBD2. Trimming took 5 bases from V and 0 from J; bases not matched to a gene: 14. CDR3 length: 20 residues. Germline CDR1 reads SGHAT; CDR2 reads FQDESV (reference sequence). The CDR3 DNA reads TGTGCCAGCAGCGAGGGACTAGCGGGGACTTCGACCCTCAGCACAGATACGCAGTATTTT. Amino acids: CASSEGLAGTSTLSTDTQYF.